The 18 T cell receptor beta chains given below trace back to one sample, sequenced in a study of cytomegalovirus exposure and HLA in healthy donors (dated by TCRdb to about 2017). The library came from the immunoSEQ multiplex PCR assay. A mixture of 60 forward primers for TCR Vbeta segments and 13 reverse primers for TCR Jbeta segments was used in the multiplex PCR. TCRdb obtained this table from immuneACCESS and retained in-frame rearrangements with V and J assigned. These tables miss some clones; where compared with another copy, unresolved V genes account for less than half of the shortfall, and the remainder is unexplained. The table for this sample lists 150,000 to 200,000 clones; 65% to 85% of them were counted only once. About 1.8% of the sample goes to the ten largest clones. The sample consisted of PBMCs. The receptors were sampled from a man aged 18 to 29 in good health and CMV-seronegative.

V is TRBV29-1 and J is TRBJ2-3, with D maybe TRBD2 (6 bases). This CDR3 region has 15 residues. Trimming took off 1 base at V and 0 bases at J, with 11 bases between the two ends. The germline V gene encodes CDR1 SQVTM and CDR2 ANQGSEA. The CDR3 here is CSVEGEGGSTDTQYF. CDR3 bases: TGCAGCGTTGAAGGAGAGGGAGGAAGCACAGATACGCAGTATTTT.

This chain joins TRBV2 and TRBJ1-2; D is unresolved. The germline V and J ends were trimmed by 3 bases and 2 bases, with 7 bases remaining between them. The CDR3 sequence is 13 residues long. Germline CDR1 and CDR2: SNHLY and FYNNEI. The CDR3 nucleotides are TGTGCCAGCAGTGAGTCCGGGAACTATGGCTACACCTTC. This encodes CASSESGNYGYTF.

The CDR3 coding sequence is TGCGCCAGCAGCTCGACAGGGGGGGGCACTGAAGCTTTCTTT. Translating it yields CASSSTGGGTEAFF. V and J are TRBV5-1 and TRBJ1-1; 9 nucleotides line up with TRBD1. In germline, CDR1 is SGHRS, CDR2 YFSETQ. Trimming took 3 bases from V and 4 from J; bases not matched to a gene: 4. The CDR3 length is 14 residues.

V gene TRBV28 combines with J gene TRBJ2-1, with TRBD2 matching over 9 bases. Germline V CDR1 and CDR2: MDHEN, SYDVKM. CDR3 length: 16 residues. Losses at the gene ends were 5 bases for V and 5 bases for J; bases not matched to a gene: 10. The CDR3 bases are TGTGCCAGCAGTGGATCACTAGCGGGCGAAAACAATGAGCAGTTCTTC. Its translation: CASSGSLAGENNEQFF.

The rearrangement uses TRBV5-1 and TRBJ2-1, with 13 bases fitting TRBD2. The CDR3 has 18 residues. J lost 4 bases, V lost 2 bases, and 9 bases had no gene match. CDR1 is SGHRS and CDR2 is YFSETQ in the germline V gene. The CDR3 region is CASSFPRTSGGGYNEQFF. For the CDR3, the DNA is TGCGCCAGCAGCTTTCCCCGAACTAGCGGGGGGGGGTACAATGAGCAGTTCTTC.

This clone appeared once. The DNA of the CDR3 is TGCGCCAGCAGCCAGGTTCGGGACAGCCGTAATAATTCACCCCTCCACTTT. It is translated as CASSQVRDSRNNSPLHF. The chain employs TRBV4-3 and TRBJ1-6; 7 positions agree with TRBD1. The germline V gene has CDR1 LGHNA and CDR2 YSLEER. V dropped 3 bases and J dropped 5; count of bases not matched to a gene: 10. CDR3 length: 17 residues.

This clone has only one observation. V usage is TRBV5-5 and J usage is TRBJ2-7, with TRBD1 matching over 10 bases. Per germline, CDR1 SGHKS and CDR2 YYEKEE (reference sequence). This CDR3 is 17 amino acids long. V trimming: 5 bases; J trimming: 0 bases; junction bases outside the gene matches: 11. CDR3 region: CASRYPGQGSSSYEQYF. For the CDR3, the DNA is TGTGCCAGCAGATATCCGGGACAGGGGTCAAGCTCCTACGAGCAGTACTTC.

The chain is built from TRBV2 and TRBJ1-3; 8 nucleotides line up with TRBD1. Germline loops: CDR1 SNHLY, CDR2 FYNNEI. CDR3 size: 16 residues. Germline trimming cut 4 bases from V and 1 base from J; bases unmatched to any gene: 6. The CDR3 nucleotides are TGTGCCAGCAGTGGGGACAGGTGGGGGTCTGGAAACACCATATATTTT. It encodes CASSGDRWGSGNTIYF. Full variable domain (rest looked up from reference TRBV2 and TRBJ1-3): EPEVTQTPSHQVTQMGQEVILRCVPISNHLYFYWYRQILGQKVEFLVSFYNNEISEKSEIFDDQFSVERPDGSNFTLKIRSTKLEDSAMYFCASSGDRWGSGNTIYFGEGSWLTVV.

The chain links TRBV10-2 to TRBJ1-4; D is unclear. Trimming left V 5 bases short and J 3 bases short, with 13 bases between. In germline, CDR1 is WSHSY, CDR2 SAAADI. The CDR3 extends over 15 amino acids. The CDR3 bases are TGCGCCAGCAGTAGATTCACCCCGGCTAATGAAAAACTGTTTTTT. Amino acids: CASSRFTPANEKLFF.

Concerning this clone: One end of the junction fails to match germline, which may point to a read error. The chain recombines TRBV7-2 with TRBJ2-5; 7 bases are a match to TRBD2. Per germline, CDR1 SGHTA and CDR2 FQGNSA. This CDR3 region has 14 residues. This chain's CDR3 is CASGGRAFQETQYF. As DNA, the CDR3 is TGTGCCAGCGGAGGGAGGGCGTTCCAAGAAACCCAGTACTTC.

The genes are TRBV4-3 and TRBJ2-1, with TRBD2 matching over 8 bases. J was trimmed by 9 bases and V by 0 bases; bases with no gene match: 7. This CDR3 comprises 15 residues. Germline-derived CDR1 and CDR2 are LGHNA and YSLEER. The CDR3 protein is CASSQDKVRGGEQFF. CDR3 nucleotide sequence: TGCGCCAGCAGCCAAGATAAGGTTCGGGGGGGTGAGCAGTTCTTC.

J is TRBJ2-1 and V is TRBV12-5, with TRBD2 matching over 7 bases. This CDR3 comprises 15 residues. V shed 2 bases and J 6 bases; nucleotides not matched to a gene: 7. Germline CDR1 reads LGHNT; CDR2 reads FRNRAP. CDR3 in DNA: TGTGCTAGTGGTTTGCCCGGGACTACGGTCAATGAGCAGTTCTTC. Protein product: CASGLPGTTVNEQFF.

The CDR3 sequence: CASYGVAGLGEQYF. In nucleotides, the CDR3 is TGTGCCAGCTACGGCGTGGCCGGACTAGGGGAGCAGTACTTC. This chain joins TRBV2 and TRBJ2-7; 7 nucleotides match TRBD2. Trimming at V came to 8 bases and at J to 7 bases, leaving 14 bases not matched to a gene. From germline, CDR1 is SNHLY and CDR2 FYNNEI. This CDR3 comprises 14 residues.

The V gene is TRBV11-2, the J gene TRBJ2-1; D ambiguous. The CDR3 is 14 amino acids. Germline lookup yields CDR1 SGHAT and CDR2 FQNNGV. Trimming cost V 2 bases and J 5 bases, with 10 bases left between them. CDR3 sequence: CASSLIPADNEQFF. For the CDR3, the DNA is TGTGCCAGCAGCTTAATCCCCGCGGACAATGAGCAGTTCTTC.

The table lists this clone with a count of one. This chain links TRBV27 with TRBJ2-5; maybe TRBD2 (6 bases). Germline V gene sequence: CDR1 MNHEY, CDR2 SMNVEV (reference sequence). CDR3 length: 13 amino acids. Trimming took off 6 bases at V and 7 bases at J, with 15 bases between the two ends. In DNA, the CDR3 is TGTGCCAGCAGACCTGGACTAATCGGGACCCAGTACTTC. It translates to CASRPGLIGTQYF.

A remark on this clone: Germline and junction disagree at one end, which may indicate a read error. V gene TRBV9 combines with J gene TRBJ1-2; perhaps TRBD1 as D (6 bases). CDR3 size: 14 residues. Germline V lookup: CDR1 SGDLS, CDR2 YYNGEE. The CDR3 region is CASSVEEGSGGYTF. CDR3 nucleotide sequence: TGTGCCAGCAGCGTAGAGGAGGGCTCGGGGGGCTACACCTTT.

The genes are TRBV6-5 and TRBJ2-1; D is possibly TRBD2 (7 bases). This CDR3 spans 14 amino acids. Deletions cut 5 bases from V and 10 bases from J, with 18 bases between. CDR1 and CDR2 (germline): MNHEY, SVGAGI. This CDR3 reads CASSEPGGHREQFF. The DNA for the CDR3 is TGTGCCAGCAGTGAACCGGGGGGCCACAGGGAGCAGTTCTTC.

A remark on this clone: The sample contains more than one DNA sequence encoding this CDR3. V gene TRBV7-9 combines with J gene TRBJ1-1, with D possibly matching TRBD1 (5 bases). V was trimmed by 4 bases and J by 7 bases, leaving 10 bases between them. Germline CDR1 is SEHNR and CDR2 is FQNEAQ (reference sequence). CDR3 size: 12 residues. CDR3 sequence: CASSWGQIEAFF. CDR3 DNA sequence: TGTGCCAGCAGCTGGGGCCAGATTGAAGCTTTCTTT.